This entry lists 3 T cell receptor beta chains sequenced from one sample in a study of regulatory T cells in long-lasting Graves disease. Library construction for TCR beta used iRepertoire HTBI primers and Arm-PCR of CDR3 regions. TCRdb fed the multiplex PCR reads into MiXCR, producing one record per CDR3 protein. The sample contains hundreds of thousands of distinct CDR3 sequences, around 16% of which appear only once. Stated time point: newly diagnosed GD, antithyroid drugs for less than 3 months. PBMCs provided the RNA from which the TCR library was made. This same sample was also taken into another study, of T cells in Graves' hyperthyroidism and ophthalmopathy.

Sequences were derived from peripheral blood mononuclear cells (PBMCs), sampled at new diagnosis, from a patient treated with antithyroid drugs. The receptors shown here come from a man between 18 and 29 years old with Graves disease.

On this clonotype: Relative to the germline gene, one junction end is altered; a read error may explain this. The chain has TRBV27 and TRBJ2-7; 8 bases fit TRBD2. Germline V lookup: CDR1 MNHEY, CDR2 SMNVEV (reference sequence). This CDR3 spans 13 amino acids. The CDR3 bases are TGTGCCAGTGCCCCAGCGGGAGCCTACGAGCGGTACTTC. Its translation: CASAPAGAYERYF.

This clonotype was observed a few times. The chain has TRBV5-1 and TRBJ2-5; 7 nucleotides match TRBD1. The CDR3 extends over 14 amino acids. V dropped 4 bases and J dropped 3; count of bases not matched to a gene: 6. The germline CDR1 and CDR2 sequences are SGHRS and YFSETQ. CDR3 coding DNA: TGCGCCAGCAGCACTGGGACAGCTGAAGAGACCCAGTACTTC. It encodes CASSTGTAEETQYF. The variable domain in full, completed from reference TRBV5-1 and TRBJ2-5, reads KAGVTQTPRYLIKTRGQQVTLSCSPISGHRSVSWYQQTPGQGLQFLFEYFSETQRNKGNFPGRFSGRQFSNSRSEMNVSTLELGDSALYLCASSTGTAEETQYFGPGTRLLVL.

This clonotype was counted at least ten times. The chain combines TRBV20-1 with TRBJ2-1, with 7 bases fitting TRBD1. The CDR3 is made up of 14 amino acids. The ends lost 6 bases at V and 6 bases at J; junction bases unmatched: 11. Germline V gene data show CDR1 as DFQATT and CDR2 as SNEGSKA (reference sequence). The CDR3 region has the DNA TGCAGTGCATTAGACAGGGCCTGGATCAATGAGCAGTTCTTC. It codes for CSALDRAWINEQFF.